This TCR beta chain was recorded in a study of T cell responses to AZD1222 COVID-19 vaccine. General study results and limits: There were vaccine-associated CD4 TCRs across spike, dominant at 160-218 and 743-854. White British ancestry dominated among donors, who included more females, and clonal diversity was possibly underestimated. Only a handful of AZD1222 recipients, roughly six in all, had baseline seropositivity.

Only in-frame clones appear in the TCRdb table, and some are missing; sequencing was by immunoSEQ multiplex PCR. The sample consists of approximately 150,000 clones, approximately 89% of them appearing once. This CDR3 has 15 amino acids. Germline V gene data show CDR1 as GTSNPN and CDR2 as SVGIG (reference sequence). V lost 0 bases and J 0 bases, leaving 11 bases between the germline ends. A few counts support this clone. The target antigen is unknown. Sequenced material: peripheral blood, taken on day 0 of AZD1222 vaccination. This chain joins TRBV30 and TRBJ1-1, with a possible D match to TRBD1 (5 bases). The TCR originated in an adult in good health. The CDR3 here is CAWSVRAGMNTEAFF. CDR3 nucleotides: TGTGCCTGGAGTGTACGTGCAGGGATGAACACTGAAGCTTTCTTT.